The rows below give T cell receptor beta chains drawn from one sample of a study of T cells expressing NK-cell markers. Following a re-call of the 5' RACE reads, TCRdb has one entry per CDR3 protein and lacks DNA. The sample table includes roughly 160,000 distinct CDR3 sequences. The material sequenced was blood T cells: a sorted CD56 or NKG2C T cell subset, CD4+ or CD8+ T cells, or bulk PBMC T cells (not recorded which). Receptor source: a woman aged 18-69 years in good health. CDR3s include the opening cysteine and the closing phenylalanine or tryptophan.

j_gene | v_gene | CDR3aa
TRBJ1-2 | TRBV9 | CASSVGDLTGTYGYTF
TRBJ1-5 | TRBV11-1 | CASAVTANQPQHF
TRBJ2-1 | TRBV19 | CASSADRGRNEQFF
TRBJ2-1 | TRBV27 | CASSVGLWGTGVNEQFF
TRBJ2-7 | TRBV7-2 | CASSRQGQTTYEQYF
TRBJ2-7 | TRBV20-1 | CSADGLAGDYEQYF
TRBJ2-7 | TRBV7-2 | CASSPVVGQGHEQYF
TRBJ2-3 | TRBV4-1 | CASSQVFGGREFRDTQYF
TRBJ2-5 | TRBV7-2 | CASSPARGRGRETQYF
TRBJ2-1 | TRBV20-1 | CSARIPLISYNEQFF
TRBJ2-2 | TRBV20-1 | CSATSGSWSTGELFF
TRBJ2-7 | TRBV2 | CASTGRTGGLEQYF
TRBJ2-7 | TRBV5-1 | CASTQGTSGGTNSYEQYF
TRBJ2-1 | TRBV11-2 | CASSSSGGAPNEQFF
TRBJ1-1 | TRBV20-1 | CSAADRVDTEAFF
TRBJ1-5 | TRBV4-1 | CASSQVLSNQPQHF
TRBJ1-1 | TRBV28 | CASSRAPGQGGEAFF
TRBJ2-3 | TRBV20-1 | CSARLPLASTDTQYF
TRBJ2-3 | TRBV3-1 | CASSPDSGAGDTQYF
TRBJ2-2 | TRBV2 | CASSEDRGKAGELFF
TRBJ2-7 | TRBV7-9 | CASSWDRDEQYF
TRBJ2-7 | TRBV4-1 | CASSQRDISSEQYF
TRBJ2-1 | TRBV25-1 | CASSEWDNNEQFF
TRBJ2-7 | TRBV9 | CASSVAGWTYEQYF
TRBJ2-1 | TRBV10-3 | CAISESGGYNEQFF
TRBJ1-1 | TRBV2 | CASSVSRGLGTEAFF
TRBJ2-3 | TRBV9 | CASSVGELLTDTQYF
TRBJ1-2 | TRBV14 | CASSQTGGYGYGYTF
TRBJ2-2 | TRBV19 | CASTAMDRGKHPNTGELFF
TRBJ1-4 | TRBV20-1 | CSATRVGANEKLFF
TRBJ2-3 | TRBV5-1 | CASSPTSGVTDTQYF
TRBJ1-3 | TRBV20-1 | CSAPAGTFGGNTIYF
TRBJ2-6 | TRBV18 | CASPQSGSGANVLTF
TRBJ2-7 | TRBV4-1 | CASSQAPRGPYEQYF
TRBJ2-7 | TRBV7-9 | CASSLYRVPYEQYF
TRBJ2-7 | TRBV11-2 | CASSLDTANEQYF
TRBJ1-6 | TRBV19 | CASTSSSYNSPLHF
TRBJ2-4 | TRBV5-1 | CASSLGTSMSDIQYF
TRBJ2-5 | TRBV9 | CASSARRSRNRAKETQYF
TRBJ1-1 | TRBV13 | CASSLGQADEAFF
TRBJ2-1 | TRBV5-1 | CASRGTIEQFF
TRBJ1-2 | TRBV10-3 | CAIEKQGHNGYTF
TRBJ1-5 | TRBV18 | CASSPDANQPQHF
TRBJ2-1 | TRBV20-1 | CSATSGGLAMNEQFF
TRBJ1-1 | TRBV6-5 | CASSYSTLNTEAFF
TRBJ1-2 | TRBV20-1 | CSAGQGSPLGGGYTF
TRBJ2-2 | TRBV10-3 | CASRTANTGELFF
TRBJ2-7 | TRBV10-3 | CATRDRGIDEQYF
TRBJ1-5 | TRBV20-1 | CSAGTAYSNQPQHF
TRBJ2-7 | TRBV24-1 | CASARDRVYEQYF
TRBJ2-6 | TRBV5-5 | CASSSQPRSGANVLTF
TRBJ2-7 | TRBV6-1 | CASTADRTYEQYF
TRBJ2-3 | TRBV28 | CASSRGQGKDTDTQYF
TRBJ2-1 | TRBV2 | CASRAEGNEQFF